The present TCR beta chain was sequenced within a study of T cells after yellow fever vaccination. About the study: It was SMART-Seq v4 Ultra Low Input that prepared the fractions with low cell numbers. The study's findings and limits: A minor fraction of clonotypes spanned both CD4 and CD8 compartments. Repertoires sorted by FACS could include abundant clonotypes that are contaminants from the bulk population.

This CDR3 comprises 14 residues. V lost 4 bases to trimming and J lost 4 bases, with 14 bases between them. Per the germline V gene, CDR1 is SGHRS and CDR2 is YFSETQ. TCRdb called the 5' RACE reads again in MiXCR, with one record for every CDR3 protein. Among approximately 85,000 distinct CDR3 sequences listed, more than 10% were seen once. The receptor's source is a man aged 18-30 years who received the YFV17D yellow fever vaccine. The chain carries TRBV5-1 and TRBJ1-1; possible D gene TRBD1, 5 bases. Sequenced material: CD8+ T cells not binding an NS4B(214-222) dextramer, sorted from PBMCs, taken approximately 20 days after the first yellow fever vaccination. CDR3 region: CASSPGDSPTEAFF. The DNA of the CDR3 is TGCGCCAGCAGCCCGGGGGACTCTCCCACTGAAGCTTTCTTT.